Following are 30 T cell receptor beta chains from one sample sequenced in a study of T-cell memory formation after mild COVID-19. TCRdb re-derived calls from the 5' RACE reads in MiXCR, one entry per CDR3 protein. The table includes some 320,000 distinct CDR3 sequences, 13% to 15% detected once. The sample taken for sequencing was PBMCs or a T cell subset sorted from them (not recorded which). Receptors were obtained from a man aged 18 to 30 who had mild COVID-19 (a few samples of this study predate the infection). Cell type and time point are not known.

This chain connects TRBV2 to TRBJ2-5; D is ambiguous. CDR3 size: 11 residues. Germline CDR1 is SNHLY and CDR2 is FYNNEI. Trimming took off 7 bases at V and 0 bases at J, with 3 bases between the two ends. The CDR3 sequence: CASNNQETQYF. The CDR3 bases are TGTGCCAGCAACAACCAAGAGACCCAGTACTTC. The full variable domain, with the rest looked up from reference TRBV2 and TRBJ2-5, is EPEVTQTPSHQVTQMGQEVILRCVPISNHLYFYWYRQILGQKVEFLVSFYNNEISEKSEIFDDQFSVERPDGSNFTLKIRSTKLEDSAMYFCASNNQETQYFGPGTRLLVL.

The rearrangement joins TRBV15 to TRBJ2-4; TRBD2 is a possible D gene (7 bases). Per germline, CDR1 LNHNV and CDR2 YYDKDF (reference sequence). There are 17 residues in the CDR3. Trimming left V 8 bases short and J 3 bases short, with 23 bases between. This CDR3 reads CATSHGGHLGGKNIQYF. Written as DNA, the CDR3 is TGTGCCACCTCACACGGGGGGCACCTTGGAGGCAAAAACATTCAGTACTTC.

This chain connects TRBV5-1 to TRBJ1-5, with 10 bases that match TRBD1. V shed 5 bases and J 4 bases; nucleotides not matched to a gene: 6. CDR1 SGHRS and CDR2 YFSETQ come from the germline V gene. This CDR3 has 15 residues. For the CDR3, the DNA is TGCGCCAGCAGAGAGGGGACAGGGGAAAATCAGCCCCAGCATTTT. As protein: CASREGTGENQPQHF.

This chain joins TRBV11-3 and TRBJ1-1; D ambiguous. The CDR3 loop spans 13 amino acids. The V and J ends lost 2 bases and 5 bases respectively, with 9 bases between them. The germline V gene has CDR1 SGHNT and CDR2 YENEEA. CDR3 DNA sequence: TGTGCCAGCAGCTTACTAGGGTGGACTGAAGCTTTCTTT. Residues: CASSLLGWTEAFF.

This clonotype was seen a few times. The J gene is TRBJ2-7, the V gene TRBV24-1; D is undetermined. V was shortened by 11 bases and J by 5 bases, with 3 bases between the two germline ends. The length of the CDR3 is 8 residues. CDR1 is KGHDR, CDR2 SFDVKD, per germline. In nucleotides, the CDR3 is TGTGCCAGCCACGAGCAGTACGTC. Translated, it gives CASHEQYV.

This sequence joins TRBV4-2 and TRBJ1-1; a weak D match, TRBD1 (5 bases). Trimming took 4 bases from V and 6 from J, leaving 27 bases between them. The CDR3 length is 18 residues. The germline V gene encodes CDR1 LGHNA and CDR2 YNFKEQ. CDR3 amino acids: CASSPGSRGEASIPEAFF. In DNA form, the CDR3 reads TGTGCCAGCAGCCCGGGGAGCCGGGGCGAGGCGAGTATCCCTGAAGCTTTCTTT.

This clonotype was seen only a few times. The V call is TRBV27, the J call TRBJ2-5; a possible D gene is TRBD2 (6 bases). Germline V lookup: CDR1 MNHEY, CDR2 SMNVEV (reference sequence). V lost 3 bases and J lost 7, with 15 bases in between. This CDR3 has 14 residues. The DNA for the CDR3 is TGTGCCAGCAGTTTCTCGGGGGTAGTAGGGACCCAGTACTTC. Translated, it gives CASSFSGVVGTQYF.

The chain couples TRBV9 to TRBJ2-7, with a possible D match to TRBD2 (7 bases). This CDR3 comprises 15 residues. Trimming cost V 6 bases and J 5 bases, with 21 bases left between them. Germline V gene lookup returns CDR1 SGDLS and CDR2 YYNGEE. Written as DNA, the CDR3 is TGTGCCAGCACTTCTGGAGGGGGGGCTTCCAACGAGCAGTACTTC. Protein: CASTSGGGASNEQYF.

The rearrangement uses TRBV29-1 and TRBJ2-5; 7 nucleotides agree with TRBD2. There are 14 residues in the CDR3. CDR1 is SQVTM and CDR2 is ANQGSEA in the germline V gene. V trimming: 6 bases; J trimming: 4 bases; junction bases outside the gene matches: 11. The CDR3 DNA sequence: TGCAGCGTCTCCCAGCGGGGAAGACGAGAGACCCAGTACTTC. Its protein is CSVSQRGRRETQYF.

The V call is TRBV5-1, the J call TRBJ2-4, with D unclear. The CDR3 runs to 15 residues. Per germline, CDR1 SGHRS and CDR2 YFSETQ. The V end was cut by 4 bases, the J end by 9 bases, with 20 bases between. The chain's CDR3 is CASSGETGDYGIQYF. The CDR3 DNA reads TGCGCCAGCAGCGGAGAAACGGGCGATTATGGCATTCAGTACTTC.

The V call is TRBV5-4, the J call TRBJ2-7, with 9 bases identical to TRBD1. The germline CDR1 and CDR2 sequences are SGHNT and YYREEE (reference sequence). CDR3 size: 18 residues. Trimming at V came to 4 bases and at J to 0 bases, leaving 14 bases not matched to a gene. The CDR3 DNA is TGTGCCAGCAGCCCGAGAAGCCCCGGGACAGGGTACTCCTACGAGCAGTACTTC. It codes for CASSPRSPGTGYSYEQYF.

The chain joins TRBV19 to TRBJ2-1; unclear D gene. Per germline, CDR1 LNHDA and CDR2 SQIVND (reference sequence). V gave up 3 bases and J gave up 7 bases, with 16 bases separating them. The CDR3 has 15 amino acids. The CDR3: CASSIIKAKANEQFF. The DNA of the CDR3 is TGTGCCAGTAGTATCATTAAAGCTAAGGCTAATGAGCAGTTCTTC.

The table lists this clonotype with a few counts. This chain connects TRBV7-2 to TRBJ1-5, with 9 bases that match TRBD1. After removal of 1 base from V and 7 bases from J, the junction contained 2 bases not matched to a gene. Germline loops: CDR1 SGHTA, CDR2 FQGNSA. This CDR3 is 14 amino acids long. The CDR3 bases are TGTGCCAGCAGCTTAGGACAGGGGGAACAGCCCCAGCATTTT. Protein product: CASSLGQGEQPQHF.

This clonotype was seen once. CDR3 in DNA: TGTGCCAGCACTCTTGCAGGGTCCGGGACAGGGTGGCCTTTCTTT. Encoded protein: CASTLAGSGTGWPFF. The chain has TRBV6-6 and TRBJ1-1; 9 positions agree with TRBD1. The CDR3 length is 15 residues. V dropped 7 bases and J dropped 12; count of bases not matched to a gene: 18. Germline V gene lookup returns CDR1 MNHNY and CDR2 SVGAGI (reference sequence).

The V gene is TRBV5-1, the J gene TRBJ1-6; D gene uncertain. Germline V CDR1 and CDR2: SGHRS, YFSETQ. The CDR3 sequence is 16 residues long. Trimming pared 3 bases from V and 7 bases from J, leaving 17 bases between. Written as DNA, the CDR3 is TGCGCCAGCAGCTCCGATAATTGGCAGCCGAATTCACCCCTCCACTTT. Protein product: CASSSDNWQPNSPLHF. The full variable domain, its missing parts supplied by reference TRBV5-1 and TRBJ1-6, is KAGVTQTPRYLIKTRGQQVTLSCSPISGHRSVSWYQQTPGQGLQFLFEYFSETQRNKGNFPGRFSGRQFSNSRSEMNVSTLELGDSALYLCASSSDNWQPNSPLHFGNGTRLTVT.

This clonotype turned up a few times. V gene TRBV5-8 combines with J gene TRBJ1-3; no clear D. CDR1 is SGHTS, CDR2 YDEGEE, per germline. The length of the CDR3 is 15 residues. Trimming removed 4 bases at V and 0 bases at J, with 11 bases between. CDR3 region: CASSLRASSGNTIYF. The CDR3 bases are TGTGCCAGCAGCCTACGCGCGAGCTCTGGAAACACCATATATTTT.

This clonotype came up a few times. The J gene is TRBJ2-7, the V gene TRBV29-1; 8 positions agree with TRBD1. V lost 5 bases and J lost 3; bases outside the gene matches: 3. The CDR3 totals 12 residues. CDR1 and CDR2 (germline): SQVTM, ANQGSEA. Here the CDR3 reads CSVNRGDYEQYF. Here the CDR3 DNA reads TGCAGCGTTAACAGGGGGGACTACGAGCAGTACTTC.

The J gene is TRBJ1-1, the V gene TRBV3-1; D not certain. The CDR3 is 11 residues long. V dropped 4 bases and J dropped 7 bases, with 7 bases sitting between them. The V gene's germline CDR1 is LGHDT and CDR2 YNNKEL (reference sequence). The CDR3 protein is CASSPVFEAFF. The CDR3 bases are TGTGCCAGCAGCCCCGTCTTTGAAGCTTTCTTT.

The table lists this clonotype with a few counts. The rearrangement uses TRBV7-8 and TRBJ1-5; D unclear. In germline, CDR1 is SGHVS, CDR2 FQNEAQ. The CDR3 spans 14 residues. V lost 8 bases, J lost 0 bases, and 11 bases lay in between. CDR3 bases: TGTGCCAGCGGGAAGGTGTATAGCAATCAGCCCCAGCATTTT. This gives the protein CASGKVYSNQPQHF.

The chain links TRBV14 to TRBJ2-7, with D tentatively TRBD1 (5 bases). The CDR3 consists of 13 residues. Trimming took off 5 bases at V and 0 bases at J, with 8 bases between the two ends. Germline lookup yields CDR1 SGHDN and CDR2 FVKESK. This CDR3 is CASSFDSSYEQYV. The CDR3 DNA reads TGTGCCAGCAGCTTTGACAGCTCCTACGAGCAGTACGTC.

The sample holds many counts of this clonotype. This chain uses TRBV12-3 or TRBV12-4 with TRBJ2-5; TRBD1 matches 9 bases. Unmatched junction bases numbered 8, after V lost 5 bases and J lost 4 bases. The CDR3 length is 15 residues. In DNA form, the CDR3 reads TGTGCCAGCAGTGCACAGGGGGCAATTGGAGAGACCCAGTACTTC. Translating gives CASSAQGAIGETQYF.

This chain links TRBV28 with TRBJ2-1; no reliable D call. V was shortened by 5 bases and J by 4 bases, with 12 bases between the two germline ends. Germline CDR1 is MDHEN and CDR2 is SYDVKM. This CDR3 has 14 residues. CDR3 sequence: CASSGIANYNEQFF. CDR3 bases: TGTGCCAGCAGTGGGATTGCAAATTACAATGAGCAGTTCTTC. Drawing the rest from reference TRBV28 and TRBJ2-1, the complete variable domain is DVKVTQSSRYLVKRTGEKVFLECVQDMDHENMFWYRQDPGLGLRLIYFSYDVKMKEKGDIPEGYSVSREKKERFSLILESASTNQTSMYLCASSGIANYNEQFFGPGTRLTVL.

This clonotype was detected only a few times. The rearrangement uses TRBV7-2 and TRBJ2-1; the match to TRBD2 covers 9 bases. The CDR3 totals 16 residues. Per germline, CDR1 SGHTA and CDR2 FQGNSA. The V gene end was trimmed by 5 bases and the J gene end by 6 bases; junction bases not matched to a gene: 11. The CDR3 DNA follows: TGTGCCAGCAGCCTACATCTAGCGGGGTTGTCCAATGAGCAGTTCTTC. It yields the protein CASSLHLAGLSNEQFF.

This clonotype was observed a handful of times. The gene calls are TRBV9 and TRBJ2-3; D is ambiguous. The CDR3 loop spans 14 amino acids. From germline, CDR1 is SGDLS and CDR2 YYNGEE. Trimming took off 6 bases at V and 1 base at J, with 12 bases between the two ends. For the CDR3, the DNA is TGTGCCAGCAATACAGCACAAGGCACAGATACGCAGTATTTT. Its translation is CASNTAQGTDTQYF.

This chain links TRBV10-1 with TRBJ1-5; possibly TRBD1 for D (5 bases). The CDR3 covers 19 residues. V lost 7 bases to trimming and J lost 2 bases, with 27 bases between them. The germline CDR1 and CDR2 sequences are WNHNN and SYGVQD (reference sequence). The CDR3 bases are TGCGCCAGCACCCTGGCGAGGTACAGGTCCTACGGCGGCAATCAGCCCCAGCATTTT. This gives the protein CASTLARYRSYGGNQPQHF.

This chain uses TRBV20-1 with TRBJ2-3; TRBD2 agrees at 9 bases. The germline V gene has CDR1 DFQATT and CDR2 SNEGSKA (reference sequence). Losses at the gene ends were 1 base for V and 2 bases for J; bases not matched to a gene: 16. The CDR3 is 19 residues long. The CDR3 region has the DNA TGCAGTGCTAGAGTATATCGGCTAGCGGGGCGAAGTGTCACAGATACGCAGTATTTT. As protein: CSARVYRLAGRSVTDTQYF.

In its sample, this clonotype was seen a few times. The CDR3 protein is CASSQDLTGIGKLFF. In nucleotides, the CDR3 is TGCGCCAGCAGCCAAGACCTGACGGGAATTGGAAAACTGTTTTTT. This rearrangement joins TRBV4-3 to TRBJ1-4, with D unresolved. The germline V gene encodes CDR1 LGHNA and CDR2 YSLEER. The CDR3 has 15 residues. The V gene lost 0 bases and the J gene lost 10 bases, with 15 bases spanning the gap.

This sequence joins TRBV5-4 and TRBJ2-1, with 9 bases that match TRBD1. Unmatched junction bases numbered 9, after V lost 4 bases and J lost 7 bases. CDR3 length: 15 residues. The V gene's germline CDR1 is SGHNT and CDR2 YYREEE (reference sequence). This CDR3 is CASSLGTGKKNEQFF. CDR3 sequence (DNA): TGTGCCAGCAGCCTGGGGACAGGGAAAAAGAATGAGCAGTTCTTC.

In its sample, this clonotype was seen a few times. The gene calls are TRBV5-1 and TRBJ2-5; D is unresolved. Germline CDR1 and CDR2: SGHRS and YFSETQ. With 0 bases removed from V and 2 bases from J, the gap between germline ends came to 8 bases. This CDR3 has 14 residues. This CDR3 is CASSLVLGQETQYF. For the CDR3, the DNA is TGCGCCAGCAGCTTGGTCCTGGGACAAGAGACCCAGTACTTC.

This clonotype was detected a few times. CDR3 residues: CASRGGSGGSYNEQFF. The CDR3 nucleotides read TGTGCCAGCAGAGGGGGGTCGGGGGGCTCCTACAATGAGCAGTTCTTC. The chain employs TRBV5-4 and TRBJ2-1; maybe TRBD2 (7 bases). The CDR3 has 16 residues. V lost 5 bases and J lost 0, with 15 bases in between. The germline V gene has CDR1 SGHNT and CDR2 YYREEE (reference sequence).